The 26 T cell receptor beta chains below were found in one sample sequenced in a study of blood T cell repertoires in COVID-19. Clones were sequenced by immunoSEQ multiplex PCR, and TCRdb holds only the in-frame ones, with some missing. This table has 75,000 to 90,000 clones, about four fifths appearing once. The specimen sequenced was peripheral blood. These receptors all stem from a woman aged 40 to 55 with active or convalescent COVID-19.

The V and J genes are TRBV7-9 and TRBJ2-3; tentatively, D is TRBD2 (5 bases). The germline V and J ends were trimmed by 1 base and 3 bases, with 11 bases remaining between them. CDR1 SEHNR and CDR2 FQNEAQ come from the germline V gene (reference sequence). The CDR3 loop spans 15 amino acids. This CDR3 reads CASSLVASGTDTQYF. CDR3 coding DNA: TGTGCCAGCAGCTTAGTAGCAAGCGGAACAGATACGCAGTATTTT.

The chain links TRBV10-3 to TRBJ2-5; D may be TRBD2 (5 bases). Germline V CDR1 and CDR2: ENHRY, SYGVKD. V lost 0 bases, J lost 5 bases, and 16 bases lay in between. The CDR3 extends over 16 amino acids. CDR3 protein: CAISESRGQLKETQYF. The CDR3 DNA reads TGTGCCATCAGTGAGTCGAGAGGGCAGTTAAAGGAGACCCAGTACTTC.

V usage is TRBV5-4 and J usage is TRBJ1-2; the match to TRBD1 covers 8 bases. Looked up from germline, CDR1 is SGHNT and CDR2 is YYREEE (reference sequence). V gave up 0 bases and J gave up 4 bases; unmatched junction bases: 2. This CDR3 spans 14 amino acids. CDR3 protein: CASSLGQGAYGYTF. CDR3 nucleotide sequence: TGTGCCAGCAGCTTGGGTCAGGGGGCCTATGGCTACACCTTC.

This clone was counted only a few times. The V gene is TRBV7-2, the J gene TRBJ1-3, with D perhaps matching TRBD1 (5 bases). The CDR3 is 15 amino acids. Trimming took off 5 bases at V and 3 bases at J, with 14 bases between the two ends. CDR1 and CDR2 (germline): SGHTA, FQGNSA. CDR3 loop: CASSPLQVYGNTIYF. CDR3 nucleotides: TGTGCCAGCAGCCCCTTACAGGTCTATGGAAACACCATATATTTT.

The CDR3 spells CASNPATGAQETQYF. The DNA of the CDR3 is TGTGCCAGCAACCCCGCGACAGGGGCCCAAGAGACCCAGTACTTC. The rearrangement uses TRBV5-4 and TRBJ2-5, with 8 nucleotides matching TRBD1. The germline V gene has CDR1 SGHNT and CDR2 YYREEE (reference sequence). V was pared by 6 bases and J by 1 base, with 8 bases of the junction left unmatched. The CDR3 has 15 residues.

Only a few counts were recorded for this clone. This chain uses TRBV27 with TRBJ2-5; the D gene is possibly TRBD2 (5 bases). V lost 3 bases to trimming and J lost 3 bases, with 14 bases between them. Germline V gene data show CDR1 as MNHEY and CDR2 as SMNVEV (reference sequence). The CDR3 has 15 residues. The CDR3 sequence: CASSFSSTREETQYF. The DNA of the CDR3 is TGTGCCAGCAGTTTCTCCTCCACTAGGGAAGAGACCCAGTACTTC.

The chain employs TRBV28 and TRBJ2-7, with 15 bases aligning to TRBD2. CDR1 is MDHEN and CDR2 is SYDVKM in the germline V gene. V gave up 6 bases and J gave up 3 bases; unmatched junction bases: 21. CDR3 length: 21 residues. The CDR3 DNA sequence: TGTGCCAGCAGACCGAAAACCACTTGGACTAGCGGGAGGGTGTCCCTCTACGAGCAGTACTTC. Translating it yields CASRPKTTWTSGRVSLYEQYF.

The chain has TRBV5-1 and TRBJ1-2; 9 positions agree with TRBD1. Trimming took 3 bases from V and 7 from J; bases not matched to a gene: 13. Germline assignment: CDR1 SGHRS and CDR2 YFSETQ. The CDR3 contains 16 residues. The CDR3 DNA sequence: TGCGCCAGCAGCTCGACCCTGGGACAGGGATCCGGTGGCTACACCTTC. It codes for CASSSTLGQGSGGYTF.

J is TRBJ2-5 and V is TRBV5-1; weak D call: TRBD2 (6 bases). This CDR3 has 15 amino acids. V lost 2 bases and J lost 2, with 13 bases in between. The V gene's germline CDR1 is SGHRS and CDR2 YFSETQ. DNA of the CDR3: TGCGCCAGCAGCTTAACTGGGGGGATTCAAGAGACCCAGTACTTC. Translation gives CASSLTGGIQETQYF.

This clone was seen only once. V is TRBV28 and J is TRBJ1-2; 7 nucleotides agree with TRBD1. The CDR3 spans 13 residues. The germline CDR1 and CDR2 sequences are MDHEN and SYDVKM. V shed 2 bases, J shed 4 bases, and the junction held 1 base outside the gene matches. CDR3 loop: CASSLNRGYGYTF. The CDR3 region has the DNA TGTGCCAGCAGTTTAAACAGGGGCTATGGCTACACCTTC.

The chain uses TRBV6-5 and TRBJ1-3; 9 bases are shared with TRBD1. Germline V CDR1 and CDR2: MNHEY, SVGAGI. The V gene end was trimmed by 6 bases and the J gene end by 5 bases; junction bases not matched to a gene: 5. The CDR3 is made up of 14 amino acids. CDR3: CASRRGTGRNTIYF. The CDR3 nucleotides are TGTGCCAGCAGACGCGGGACAGGGAGAAACACCATATATTTT.

The chain uses TRBV7-6 and TRBJ2-2; D is possibly TRBD2 (6 bases). The V gene's germline CDR1 is SGHVS and CDR2 FNYEAQ. The CDR3 covers 16 residues. V was trimmed by 0 bases and J by 5 bases, leaving 13 bases between them. The CDR3 protein is CASSLAATRGTGELFF. Written as DNA, the CDR3 is TGTGCCAGCAGCTTAGCGGCTACCCGGGGGACCGGGGAGCTGTTTTTT. The full variable domain, rest sourced from reference TRBV7-6 and TRBJ2-2, is GAGVSQSPRYKVTKRGQDVALRCDPISGHVSLYWYRQALGQGPEFLTYFNYEAQQDKSGLPNDRFSAERPEGSISTLTIQRTEQRDSAMYRCASSLAATRGTGELFFGEGSRLTVL.

The chain couples TRBV11-2 to TRBJ1-1; TRBD1 matches at 8 bases. The CDR3 has 16 residues. V was clipped by 1 base and J by 4 bases; unmatched bases: 8. CDR1 and CDR2 (germline): SGHAT, FQNNGV. CDR3 DNA: TGTGCCAGCAGCTTAGGAGGACAGGGTAGGGCCACTGAAGCTTTCTTT. Amino acids: CASSLGGQGRATEAFF.

The genes are TRBV7-2 and TRBJ1-2, with 7 positions matching TRBD1. There are 13 residues in the CDR3. V shed 5 bases, J shed 2 bases, and the junction held 2 bases outside the gene matches. Germline loops: CDR1 SGHTA, CDR2 FQGNSA. DNA for the CDR3: TGTGCCAGCAGCGTACAGGGGAACTATGGCTACACCTTC. Its translation is CASSVQGNYGYTF.

The V gene is TRBV6-2 or TRBV6-3, the J gene TRBJ2-5; 9 positions agree with TRBD2. This CDR3 is built from 16 residues. The V segment lost 4 bases and the J segment 3 bases; nucleotides outside the gene matches: 9. From germline, CDR1 is MNHEY and CDR2 SVGEGT. CDR3 in amino acids: CASSWPASGEKETQYF. The CDR3 DNA reads as TGTGCCAGCAGTTGGCCGGCTAGCGGGGAAAAAGAGACCCAGTACTTC.

This clone was observed a handful of times. The chain employs TRBV27 and TRBJ2-2; D is undetermined. The germline V and J ends were trimmed by 5 bases and 0 bases, with 13 bases remaining between them. Looked up from germline, CDR1 is MNHEY and CDR2 is SMNVEV (reference sequence). The CDR3 has 16 amino acids. CDR3: CASSPRGNANTGELFF. In DNA form, the CDR3 reads TGTGCCAGCAGTCCCCGAGGAAATGCGAACACCGGGGAGCTGTTTTTT.

This clone was detected a few times. The chain joins TRBV2 to TRBJ1-5; perhaps TRBD1 as D (6 bases). The CDR3 has 14 amino acids. Per the germline V gene, CDR1 is SNHLY and CDR2 is FYNNEI. V dropped 6 bases and J dropped 6 bases, with 15 bases sitting between them. The CDR3 region has the DNA TGTGCCAGCAGAAACAGGGATGTGAGTCAGCCCCAGCATTTT. This encodes CASRNRDVSQPQHF. The whole variable domain, remainder taken from reference TRBV2 and TRBJ1-5, is EPEVTQTPSHQVTQMGQEVILRCVPISNHLYFYWYRQILGQKVEFLVSFYNNEISEKSEIFDDQFSVERPDGSNFTLKIRSTKLEDSAMYFCASRNRDVSQPQHFGDGTRLSIL.

The chain links TRBV9 to TRBJ1-6, with 10 bases that match TRBD1. The V gene end was trimmed by 0 bases and the J gene end by 2 bases; junction bases not matched to a gene: 8. Germline lookup yields CDR1 SGDLS and CDR2 YYNGEE. The CDR3 sequence is 19 residues long. The DNA for the CDR3 is TGTGCCAGCAGCGTAGAAGGAGCCGGGACAGGGGCCTATAATTCACCCCTCCACTTT. This sequence encodes CASSVEGAGTGAYNSPLHF.

The V call is TRBV6-5, the J call TRBJ1-1, with D possibly being TRBD1 (5 bases). Germline V gene data show CDR1 as MNHEY and CDR2 as SVGAGI. CDR3 length equals 14 residues. The V end lost 4 bases, the J end lost 1 base, and 10 bases lay between the germline ends. The CDR3: CASSSPGGNTEAFF. CDR3 coding DNA: TGTGCCAGCAGTTCTCCCGGGGGGAACACTGAAGCTTTCTTT.

The V call is TRBV4-3, the J call TRBJ1-6; D gene unclear. CDR1 LGHNA and CDR2 YSLEER come from the germline V gene. The CDR3 covers 18 residues. Trimming pared 0 bases from V and 0 bases from J, leaving 12 bases between. The CDR3 sequence: CASSQDFRGNSYNSPLHF. CDR3 in DNA: TGCGCCAGCAGCCAAGATTTCCGAGGGAACTCCTATAATTCACCCCTCCACTTT.

J is TRBJ2-7 and V is TRBV29-1; 7 bases match TRBD2. This CDR3 region has 16 residues. V lost 4 bases and J lost 3; bases outside the gene matches: 15. Germline-derived CDR1 and CDR2 are SQVTM and ANQGSEA. As DNA, the CDR3 is TGCAGCGTTGGAAAGGGTAATCAAGGGAGGGGCTACGAGCAGTACTTC. This sequence encodes CSVGKGNQGRGYEQYF.

This clone was counted a single time. The V call is TRBV5-4, the J call TRBJ2-5, with TRBD1 matching over 8 bases. CDR1 SGHNT and CDR2 YYREEE come from the germline V gene (reference sequence). This CDR3 comprises 15 residues. J was trimmed by 1 base and V by 4 bases; bases with no gene match: 6. CDR3 residues: CASSIQGAFQETQYF. CDR3 in DNA: TGTGCCAGCAGCATTCAGGGGGCATTCCAAGAGACCCAGTACTTC.

The rearrangement joins TRBV2 to TRBJ2-3; the D gene is possibly TRBD2 (6 bases). V gave up 2 bases and J gave up 6 bases, with 15 bases separating them. The CDR3 totals 15 residues. Germline CDR1 reads SNHLY; CDR2 reads FYNNEI. The chain's CDR3 is CASSELMGGRDTQYF. CDR3 nucleotide sequence: TGTGCCAGCAGTGAATTAATGGGGGGAAGGGATACGCAGTATTTT.

The J gene is TRBJ2-7, the V gene TRBV4-1, with D possibly matching TRBD2 (6 bases). Germline V gene sequence: CDR1 MGHRA, CDR2 YSYEKL. The CDR3 sequence is 17 residues long. V shed 4 bases and J shed 6 bases, with 25 bases lying between them. The chain's CDR3 is CASSLKPWREPGAEQYF. The CDR3 DNA reads TGCGCCAGCAGCCTTAAACCGTGGCGGGAACCCGGGGCCGAGCAGTACTTC.

The chain combines TRBV7-2 with TRBJ1-1, with D tentatively TRBD1 (5 bases). Trimming took 4 bases from V and 12 from J, leaving 12 bases between them. CDR1 and CDR2 from the germline V gene are SGHTA and FQGNSA. The CDR3 extends over 11 amino acids. CDR3 loop: CASSSLTVPFF. The CDR3 nucleotides are TGTGCCAGCAGCTCCCTGACAGTTCCTTTCTTT.

The chain uses TRBV30 and TRBJ1-5; 9 nucleotides line up with TRBD1. Germline trimming cut 8 bases from V and 0 bases from J; bases unmatched to any gene: 17. This CDR3 comprises 18 residues. Germline loops: CDR1 GTSNPN, CDR2 SVGIG (reference sequence). CDR3 in amino acids: CAPYLRDREVSSNQPQHF. The CDR3 nucleotides are TGTGCCCCCTACCTCCGGGACAGGGAGGTAAGTAGCAATCAGCCCCAGCATTTT.